One sample yielded the 29 T cell receptor beta chains listed below, sequenced in a study of T cell changes during pregnancy in multiple sclerosis. Sequencing was performed with immunoSEQ multiplex PCR; in TCRdb, only in-frame clones are kept and a portion is missing. This sample carries almost 55,000 clones, around nine tenths of them seen once, and the ten largest clones take less than 4%. The sample was CD8+ T cells from peripheral blood mononuclear cells, taken before pregnancy. Every receptor here comes from a female donor with multiple sclerosis, enrolled in a pregnancy study.

V usage is TRBV7-8 and J usage is TRBJ1-2, with D hard to call. The germline V gene encodes CDR1 SGHVS and CDR2 FQNEAQ. The CDR3 covers 14 residues. The V and J ends lost 1 base and 4 bases respectively, with 10 bases between them. The CDR3 DNA follows: TGTGCCAGCAGCTTAGACCCGGGGAGCTATGGCTACACCTTC. Residues: CASSLDPGSYGYTF.

In DNA, the CDR3 is TGTGCCAGCAGTGAAGGGAAGCGGCTGACGGATACGCAGTATTTT. Its protein product is CASSEGKRLTDTQYF. The V call is TRBV2, the J call TRBJ2-3; D perhaps matches TRBD2 (5 bases). Germline-derived CDR1 and CDR2 are SNHLY and FYNNEI. The CDR3 spans 15 residues. V lost 1 base to trimming and J lost 6 bases, with 14 bases between them.

The rearrangement links TRBV11-2 to TRBJ2-3; 9 nucleotides align to TRBD2. After removal of 2 bases from V and 3 bases from J, the junction contained 6 bases not matched to a gene. The CDR3 extends over 16 amino acids. Per germline, CDR1 SGHAT and CDR2 FQNNGV. CDR3 bases: TGTGCCAGCAGCTTAAGTAAGCGGGGGGCTACAGATACGCAGTATTTT. This codes for CASSLSKRGATDTQYF.

V and J are TRBV6-4 and TRBJ1-1; TRBD1 matches at 9 bases. There are 12 residues in the CDR3. V lost 6 bases and J lost 8; bases outside the gene matches: 4. CDR1 and CDR2 (germline): MRHNA, SNTAGT. The CDR3 protein is CASSSDRGEAFF. The DNA of the CDR3 is TGTGCCAGCAGCTCGGACAGGGGAGAAGCTTTCTTT.

The chain uses TRBV6-5 and TRBJ2-5; D gene ambiguous. With the DNA end fitting TRBJ2-7 better, the J assignment may be wrong. The CDR3 is 12 amino acids. The germline gives CDR1 MNHEY, CDR2 SVGAGI. DNA of the CDR3: TGTGCCAGCAGCACCAATAACTACGAGCAGTACTTC. Encoded protein: CASSTNNYEQYF.

The chain couples TRBV29-1 to TRBJ2-1; 8 positions agree with TRBD1. The V gene's germline CDR1 is SQVTM and CDR2 ANQGSEA. Germline trimming cut 3 bases from V and 4 bases from J; bases unmatched to any gene: 5. The CDR3 totals 14 residues. The CDR3 region has the DNA TGCAGCGTTGAGCCGGACAGGGTGTACAATGAGCAGTTCTTC. Protein product: CSVEPDRVYNEQFF.

The chain uses TRBV7-9 and TRBJ2-1; 8 positions match TRBD2. CDR1 is SEHNR, CDR2 FQNEAQ, per germline (reference sequence). V lost 6 bases, J lost 4 bases, and 8 bases stayed unmatched. The CDR3 covers 15 residues. The CDR3 sequence is CASRGTSGPYNEQFF. The CDR3 bases are TGTGCCAGCAGGGGCACTAGCGGACCTTACAATGAGCAGTTCTTC.

This chain joins TRBV19 and TRBJ2-7, with D unclear. The CDR3 runs 14 residues. Germline CDR1 is LNHDA and CDR2 is SQIVND (reference sequence). Deletions cut 3 bases from V and 3 bases from J, with 12 bases between. As DNA, the CDR3 is TGTGCCAGTAGTATCCAGGATAACGGCTACGAGCAGTACTTC. Its translation: CASSIQDNGYEQYF.

The V call is TRBV6-6, the J call TRBJ1-1; D perhaps matches TRBD1 (6 bases). The CDR3 runs 16 residues. CDR1 and CDR2 (germline): MNHNY, SVGAGI (reference sequence). The germline V and J ends were trimmed by 2 bases and 1 base, with 14 bases remaining between them. CDR3 protein: CASSYTYRVENTEAFF. CDR3 DNA: TGTGCCAGCAGTTACACGTACAGGGTAGAGAACACTGAAGCTTTCTTT.

This chain uses TRBV27 with TRBJ1-5; tentative D call: TRBD1 (5 bases). Germline CDR1 and CDR2: MNHEY and SMNVEV (reference sequence). This CDR3 is 14 amino acids long. The V end was cut by 0 bases, the J end by 9 bases, with 12 bases between. CDR3 loop: CASSLSGALRPQHF. For the CDR3, the DNA is TGTGCCAGCAGTTTATCAGGGGCGCTGCGGCCCCAGCATTTT.

This sequence joins TRBV9 and TRBJ2-1, with D possibly matching TRBD2 (5 bases). V dropped 4 bases and J dropped 5 bases, with 13 bases sitting between them. This CDR3 contains 14 residues. The V gene's germline CDR1 is SGDLS and CDR2 YYNGEE. In DNA form, the CDR3 reads TGTGCCAGCAGCTTCCCGGGAAATAACAATGAGCAGTTCTTC. Its translation: CASSFPGNNNEQFF.

V and J are TRBV9 and TRBJ2-5; D is possibly TRBD1 (7 bases). CDR1 is SGDLS and CDR2 is YYNGEE in the germline V gene. This CDR3 comprises 14 residues. V was shortened by 3 bases and J by 2 bases, with 11 bases between the two germline ends. The CDR3 DNA is TGTGCCAGCAGCGCCCCAGGGGGGCAAGAGACCCAGTACTTC. This codes for CASSAPGGQETQYF.

The chain links TRBV13 to TRBJ1-2, with D possibly TRBD1 on 5 matching bases. Germline CDR1 reads PRHDT; CDR2 reads FYEKMQ (reference sequence). V was clipped by 8 bases and J by 4 bases, with 11 bases between them. This CDR3 contains 12 residues. CDR3: CASGNRSYGYTF. DNA of the CDR3: TGTGCCAGCGGAAACAGGTCCTATGGCTACACCTTC.

This chain connects TRBV7-9 to TRBJ1-6; D gene unclear. Trimming took 1 base from V and 0 from J, leaving 4 bases between them. The V gene's germline CDR1 is SEHNR and CDR2 FQNEAQ (reference sequence). The CDR3 has 15 residues. The CDR3 here is CASSLGSSYNSPLHF. Here the CDR3 DNA reads TGTGCCAGCAGCTTAGGTAGCTCCTATAATTCACCCCTCCACTTT.

V usage is TRBV29-1 and J usage is TRBJ1-2, with a tentative D call TRBD1 (6 bases). Trimming took 7 bases from V and 8 from J, leaving 14 bases between them. The CDR3 has 11 amino acids. Per germline, CDR1 SQVTM and CDR2 ANQGSEA. CDR3 nucleotide sequence: TGCAGCGCGCGGGGGCGGGAAGGCTACACCTTC. Translation: CSARGREGYTF.

This chain uses TRBV6-5 with TRBJ2-7, with no clear D. The germline gives CDR1 MNHEY, CDR2 SVGAGI. Trimming shortened V by 6 bases and J by 2 bases, and 11 bases separated the two germline ends. This CDR3 spans 13 amino acids. The CDR3 protein is CASSPTATYEQYF. The CDR3 DNA reads as TGTGCCAGCAGCCCCACAGCTACCTACGAGCAGTACTTC.

This chain joins TRBV7-9 and TRBJ1-5, with 7 nucleotides matching TRBD1. V lost 5 bases and J lost 6; bases outside the gene matches: 1. The germline gives CDR1 SEHNR, CDR2 FQNEAQ (reference sequence). The CDR3 is 12 amino acids. DNA of the CDR3: TGTGCCAGCAGCCCAGGGGGTCAGCCCCAGCATTTT. Amino acid sequence: CASSPGGQPQHF.

CDR3 residues: CASSYTGGDYGYTF. CDR3 nucleotides: TGTGCCAGCAGTTACACAGGGGGCGACTATGGCTACACCTTC. The chain has TRBV6-5 and TRBJ1-2; 9 nucleotides match TRBD1. Trimming cost V 2 bases and J 3 bases; bases outside gene matches: 1. The CDR3 contains 14 residues. The germline gives CDR1 MNHEY, CDR2 SVGAGI.

This clone came up once. The chain combines TRBV9 with TRBJ2-1, with unresolved D. CDR3 length: 16 residues. CDR1 is SGDLS and CDR2 is YYNGEE in the germline V gene. V dropped 0 bases and J dropped 0 bases, with 10 bases sitting between them. The CDR3 sequence: CASSVASRSSYNEQFF. The CDR3 DNA follows: TGTGCCAGCAGCGTAGCGTCCCGGAGCTCCTACAATGAGCAGTTCTTC.

The chain employs TRBV6-5 and TRBJ1-5; tentatively, D is TRBD1 (5 bases). CDR1 is MNHEY, CDR2 SVGAGI, per germline. This CDR3 has 13 residues. The V gene lost 7 bases and the J gene lost 4 bases, with 11 bases spanning the gap. CDR3 loop: CASTWGLNQPQHF. For the CDR3, the DNA is TGTGCCAGCACATGGGGACTGAATCAGCCCCAGCATTTT.

V gene TRBV7-9 combines with J gene TRBJ2-1; D may be TRBD2 (5 bases). Germline loops: CDR1 SEHNR, CDR2 FQNEAQ (reference sequence). The CDR3 runs to 12 residues. V was cut by 5 bases and J by 5 bases, with 7 bases left in between. The CDR3 DNA is TGTGCCAGCAGCCCGGGGAACAATGAGCAGTTCTTC. It specifies CASSPGNNEQFF.

The chain joins TRBV6-5 to TRBJ2-3; D gene unclear. Germline assignment: CDR1 MNHEY and CDR2 SVGAGI. V was pared by 6 bases and J by 4 bases, with 5 bases between. The CDR3 consists of 11 residues. The CDR3 reads CASRFADTQYF. Written as DNA, the CDR3 is TGTGCCAGCAGGTTCGCAGATACGCAGTATTTT.

This rearrangement joins TRBV9 to TRBJ2-2, with D maybe TRBD2 (6 bases). CDR1 is SGDLS and CDR2 is YYNGEE in the germline V gene. CDR3 length: 14 residues. V lost 4 bases to trimming and J lost 1 base, with 8 bases between them. This CDR3 reads CASSPRGNTGELFF. The CDR3 DNA reads as TGTGCCAGCAGCCCGCGGGGGAACACCGGGGAGCTGTTTTTT.

The V gene is TRBV6-5, the J gene TRBJ1-2, with 10 bases lining up with TRBD1. The length of the CDR3 is 15 residues. Trimming removed 5 bases from V and 3 bases from J; junction bases left unmatched: 6. Germline loops: CDR1 MNHEY, CDR2 SVGAGI. The CDR3 reads CASSTDRGVDYGYTF. CDR3 nucleotide sequence: TGTGCCAGCAGTACGGACAGGGGGGTTGACTATGGCTACACCTTC.

This chain joins TRBV9 and TRBJ2-3; 7 bases map to TRBD1. J was trimmed by 3 bases and V by 4 bases; bases with no gene match: 8. Germline V CDR1 and CDR2: SGDLS, YYNGEE. CDR3 length: 15 residues. The CDR3 loop is CASSKGASGTDTQYF. CDR3 bases: TGTGCCAGCAGCAAGGGGGCGTCAGGAACAGATACGCAGTATTTT.

This chain connects TRBV4-1 to TRBJ2-1; D is uncertain. V lost 2 bases, J lost 6 bases, and 11 bases lay in between. The CDR3 runs 14 residues. Germline loops: CDR1 MGHRA, CDR2 YSYEKL. The CDR3, as DNA: TGCGCCAGCAGCCAACTACTGCCGGTCAATGAGCAGTTCTTC. Residues: CASSQLLPVNEQFF.

The chain is built from TRBV10-3 and TRBJ2-5; unclear D gene. In germline, CDR1 is ENHRY, CDR2 SYGVKD. This CDR3 is 15 amino acids long. Trimming shortened V by 0 bases and J by 0 bases, and 8 bases separated the two germline ends. The CDR3 protein is CAISESGTNQETQYF. CDR3 DNA: TGTGCCATCAGTGAGTCTGGCACTAACCAAGAGACCCAGTACTTC.

The chain has TRBV7-2 and TRBJ1-4, with D possibly matching TRBD1 (5 bases). CDR1 and CDR2 (germline): SGHTA, FQGNSA. V lost 5 bases and J 5 bases, leaving 9 bases between the germline ends. This CDR3 has 13 residues. CDR3 sequence reads: CASSPRANEKLFF. As DNA, the CDR3 is TGTGCCAGCAGCCCCAGGGCCAATGAAAAACTGTTTTTT.

J is TRBJ1-1 and V is TRBV7-9; 8 positions agree with TRBD1. The CDR3 length is 15 residues. Losses at the gene ends were 5 bases for V and 2 bases for J; bases not matched to a gene: 7. Germline lookup yields CDR1 SEHNR and CDR2 FQNEAQ (reference sequence). The CDR3 bases are TGTGCCAGCAGCGGGGGGACAGGCCTAAACACTGAAGCTTTCTTT. As protein: CASSGGTGLNTEAFF.